This entry describes one T cell receptor (beta chain). Its specificity is unknown. This record comes from a study of radiotherapy plus CTLA-4 blockade in lung cancer. Whole-study context: Around 18% of patients responded objectively, and about 33% achieved disease control. Whole-study results and caveats: Tumor-derived TCR clones expanded in blood after radiotherapy plus ipilimumab.

Libraries were prepared by immunoSEQ multiplex PCR; TCRdb keeps only in-frame clonotypes and omits some of them. The data contain 85,000 to 100,000 clones, more than 75% of them seen just once; the ten biggest clones take up 16%. Germline-derived CDR1 and CDR2 are MNHEY and SMNVEV (reference sequence). The CDR3 runs 15 residues. J lost 8 bases, V lost 7 bases, and 10 bases had no gene match. This receptor was obtained from a human donor with non-small cell lung cancer that progressed on radiotherapy plus ipilimumab. Sequenced material: peripheral blood, taken from a patient treated with radiotherapy plus ipilimumab. This rearrangement joins TRBV27 to TRBJ2-1, with 11 bases that match TRBD2. The CDR3 DNA follows: TGTGCCAGCACCGCACTAGCGGGGGTTGGGGATGAGCAGTTCTTC. This gives the protein CASTALAGVGDEQFF.